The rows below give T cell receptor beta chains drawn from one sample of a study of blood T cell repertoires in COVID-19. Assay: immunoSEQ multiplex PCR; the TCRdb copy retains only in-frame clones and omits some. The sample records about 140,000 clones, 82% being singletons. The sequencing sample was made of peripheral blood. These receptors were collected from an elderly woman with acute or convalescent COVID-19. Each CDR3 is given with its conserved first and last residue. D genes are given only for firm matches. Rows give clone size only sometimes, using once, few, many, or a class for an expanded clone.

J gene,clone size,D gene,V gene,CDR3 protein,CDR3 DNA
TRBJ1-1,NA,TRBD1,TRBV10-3,CAIRGGQGDGEAFF,TGTGCCATCAGGGGAGGACAGGGGGACGGTGAAGCTTTCTTT
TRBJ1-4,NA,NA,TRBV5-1,CASSLGGNEKLFF,TGCGCCAGCAGCTTGGGAGGGAATGAAAAACTGTTTTTT
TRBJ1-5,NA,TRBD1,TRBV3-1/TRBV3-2,CASSLGQGDQPQHF,TGTGCCAGCAGCCTAGGACAGGGGGACCAGCCCCAGCATTTT
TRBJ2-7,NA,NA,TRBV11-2,CASSLDVPGSSYEQYF,TGTGCCAGCAGCTTAGATGTCCCAGGTAGCTCCTACGAGCAGTACTTC
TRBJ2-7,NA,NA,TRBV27,CASSFSPRYEQYF,TGTGCCAGCAGTTTTAGTCCCCGCTACGAGCAGTACTTC
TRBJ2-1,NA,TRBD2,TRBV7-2,CASSLSGGAYNEQFF,TGTGCCAGCAGCCTGAGCGGGGGGGCGTACAATGAGCAGTTCTTC
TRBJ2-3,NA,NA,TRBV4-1,CASSQTRDFYTDTQYF,TGCGCCAGCAGCCAAACGCGGGACTTCTACACAGATACGCAGTATTTT
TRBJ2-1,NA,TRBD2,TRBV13,CASSLGSAGGYNEQFF,TGTGCCAGCAGCTTAGGTTCCGCGGGAGGCTACAATGAGCAGTTCTTC
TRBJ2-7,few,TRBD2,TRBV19,CASSITASGGPPQYF,TGTGCCAGTAGTATAACGGCTAGCGGGGGCCCGCCGCAGTACTTC
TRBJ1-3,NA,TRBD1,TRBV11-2,CASSLERGQGQNTIYF,TGTGCCAGCAGCTTAGAACGGGGACAGGGTCAAAACACCATATATTTT
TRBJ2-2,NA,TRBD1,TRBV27,CASALTGRTGELFF,TGTGCCAGCGCCCTGACAGGGAGAACCGGGGAGCTGTTTTTT
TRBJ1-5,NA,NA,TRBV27,CASSSHSYSNQPQHF,TGTGCCAGCAGTTCACACAGCTATAGCAATCAGCCCCAGCATTTT
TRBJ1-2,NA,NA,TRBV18,CASSPDIWRVSYGYTF,TGTGCCAGCTCACCGGATATATGGAGAGTCAGCTATGGCTACACCTTC
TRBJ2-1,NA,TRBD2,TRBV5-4,CASSLSGVAQPEQFF,TGTGCCAGCAGCCTTAGCGGGGTTGCCCAGCCTGAGCAGTTCTTC
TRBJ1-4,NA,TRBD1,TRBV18,CASSQTGVQYEKLFF,TGTGCCAGCTCACAGACAGGGGTGCAATATGAAAAACTGTTTTTT
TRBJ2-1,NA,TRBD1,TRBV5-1,CASSFQLGGTGNANEQFF,TGCGCCAGCAGCTTTCAATTGGGTGGGACAGGTAATGCGAATGAGCAGTTCTTC
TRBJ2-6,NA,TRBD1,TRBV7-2,CASSLATGRRSGANVLTF,TGTGCCAGCAGCTTAGCGACAGGGAGACGTTCTGGGGCCAACGTCCTGACTTTC
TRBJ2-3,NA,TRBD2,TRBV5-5,CASSPGLAESTDTQYF,TGTGCCAGCAGCCCAGGACTAGCCGAGAGCACAGATACGCAGTATTTT
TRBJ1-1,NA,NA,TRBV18,CASSPRSGWNTEAFF,TGTGCCAGCTCACCACGTTCCGGGTGGAACACTGAAGCTTTCTTT
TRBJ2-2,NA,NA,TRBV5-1,CASSWGGTTGELFF,TGCGCCAGCAGCTGGGGCGGGACCACCGGGGAGCTGTTTTTT
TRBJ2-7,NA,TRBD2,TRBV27,CASTLKAGGWYEQYF,TGTGCCAGCACCCTCAAAGCGGGAGGCTGGTACGAGCAGTACTTC
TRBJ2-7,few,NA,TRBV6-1,CASSERDLREQYF,TGTGCCAGCAGTGAACGGGATCTGCGCGAGCAGTACTTC
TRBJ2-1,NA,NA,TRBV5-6,CASSLVTYNEQFF,TGTGCCAGCAGCTTGGTAACCTACAATGAGCAGTTCTTC
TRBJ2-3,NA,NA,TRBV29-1,CSVEGQPSTDTQYF,TGCAGCGTTGAGGGCCAGCCTAGCACAGATACGCAGTATTTT
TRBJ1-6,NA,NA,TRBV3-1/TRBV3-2,CASSQPDSGSPLHF,TGTGCCAGCAGCCAACCGGACAGCGGCTCACCCCTCCACTTT
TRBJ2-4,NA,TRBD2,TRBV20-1,CSASTASGTSGALAKNIQYF,TGCAGTGCTAGTACTGCCTCCGGGACTAGCGGGGCTCTAGCCAAAAACATTCAGTACTTC
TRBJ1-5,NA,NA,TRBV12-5,CASGLGKQGHQPQHF,TGTGCTAGTGGTTTGGGTAAACAGGGACATCAGCCCCAGCATTTT
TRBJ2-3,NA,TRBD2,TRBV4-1,CASSQTNLAGRADTQYF,TGCGCCAGCAGCCAGACCAACCTAGCGGGGCGGGCAGATACGCAGTATTTT
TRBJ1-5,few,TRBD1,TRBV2,CASSEKSRTGVQHF,TGTGCCAGCAGTGAGAAATCGAGGACAGGGGTCCAGCATTTT
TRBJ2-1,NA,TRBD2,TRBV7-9,CASSSSEKPGLARVEQFF,TGTGCCAGCAGCTCCTCAGAGAAACCGGGACTAGCCAGGGTTGAGCAGTTCTTC
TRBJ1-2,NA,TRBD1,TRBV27,CASSLPLGQSYGYTF,TGTGCCAGCAGTCTCCCCTTGGGACAGAGCTATGGCTACACCTTC
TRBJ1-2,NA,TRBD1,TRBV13,CASSLGGTAIYGYTF,TGTGCCAGCAGCTTAGGAGGGACAGCCATTTATGGCTACACCTTC
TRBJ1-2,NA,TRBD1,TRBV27,CASSLDRGYYGYTF,TGTGCCAGCAGTTTGGACAGGGGCTACTATGGCTACACCTTC
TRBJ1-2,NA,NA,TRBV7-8,CASIPWGTSLNYGYTF,TGTGCCAGCATTCCTTGGGGGACATCACTAAACTATGGCTACACCTTC
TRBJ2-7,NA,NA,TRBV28,CASSLTGSYEQYF,TGTGCCAGCAGCCTCACAGGGTCCTACGAGCAGTACTTC
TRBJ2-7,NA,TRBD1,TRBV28,CASRVQGEYEQYF,TGTGCCAGCAGAGTTCAGGGGGAGTACGAGCAGTACTTC
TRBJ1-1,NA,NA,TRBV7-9,CASSLIGDTEAFF,TGTGCCAGCAGCTTAATAGGAGACACTGAAGCTTTCTTT
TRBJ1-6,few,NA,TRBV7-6,CASSQGWDSPLHF,TGTGCCAGCAGTCAGGGATGGGATTCACCCCTCCACTTT
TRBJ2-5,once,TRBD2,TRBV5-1,CASSLRETSGSETQYF,TGCGCCAGCAGCCTGCGTGAGACTAGCGGGAGTGAGACCCAGTACTTC
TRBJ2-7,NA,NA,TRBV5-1,CASSLKGVLKYEQYF,TGCGCCAGCAGCTTAAAGGGAGTTCTGAAATACGAGCAGTACTTC
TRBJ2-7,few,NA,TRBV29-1,CSTNRVRSYEQYF,TGCAGCACCAACAGGGTCCGTTCCTACGAGCAGTACTTC
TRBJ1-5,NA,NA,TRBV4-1,CASSQGGDITIDSNQPQHF,TGCGCCAGCAGCCAAGGTGGGGACATAACGATAGATAGCAATCAGCCCCAGCATTTT
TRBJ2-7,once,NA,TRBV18,CASSLLTETYEQYF,TGTGCCAGCTCATTGCTGACAGAAACCTACGAGCAGTACTTC
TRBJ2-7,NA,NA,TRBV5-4,CASSRTADTYEQYF,TGTGCCAGCAGCCGGACAGCAGATACCTACGAGCAGTACTTC
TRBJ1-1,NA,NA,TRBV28,CASSWRALNTEAFF,TGTGCCAGCAGTTGGAGGGCGCTGAACACTGAAGCTTTCTTT
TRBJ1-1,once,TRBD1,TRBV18,CASSPGQGRTEAFF,TGTGCCAGCTCACCGGGACAGGGGAGGACTGAAGCTTTCTTT
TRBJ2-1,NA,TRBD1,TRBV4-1,CASSSGQYYNEQFF,TGCGCCAGCAGCTCGGGACAGTATTACAATGAGCAGTTCTTC
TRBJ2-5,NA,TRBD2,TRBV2,CASSGGRQETQYF,TGTGCCAGCTCGGGGGGTCGGCAGGAGACCCAGTACTTC
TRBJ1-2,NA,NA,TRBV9,CASSVQAEGLYGYTF,TGTGCCAGCAGCGTCCAAGCGGAGGGGCTCTATGGCTACACCTTC
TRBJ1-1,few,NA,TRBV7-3,CASSFGRDTEAFF,TGTGCCAGCAGCTTTGGGCGGGACACTGAAGCTTTCTTT
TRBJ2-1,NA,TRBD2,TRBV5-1,CASSRLAGAHNEQFF,TGCGCCAGCAGCCGACTAGCGGGAGCCCACAATGAGCAGTTCTTC
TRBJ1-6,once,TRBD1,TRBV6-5,CASSYLTGENSPLHF,TGTGCCAGCAGTTACTTGACAGGGGAGAATTCACCCCTCCACTTT
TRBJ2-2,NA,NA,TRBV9,CASSVGSRIGNTGELFF,TGTGCCAGCAGCGTAGGATCTAGGATCGGGAACACCGGGGAGCTGTTTTTT
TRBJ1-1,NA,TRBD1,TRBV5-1,CASSNRDRGGTEAFF,TGCGCCAGCAGCAACCGGGACAGGGGAGGGACTGAAGCTTTCTTT
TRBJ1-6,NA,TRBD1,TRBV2,CASSQTGTVYNSPLHF,TGTGCCAGCAGTCAAACCGGGACAGTCTATAATTCACCCCTCCACTTT
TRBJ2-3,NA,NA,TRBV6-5,CASSSPRELTDTQYF,TGTGCCAGCAGTTCCCCCAGGGAACTCACAGATACGCAGTATTTT
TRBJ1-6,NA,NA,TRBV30,CAWSQTDYNSPLHF,TGTGCCTGGAGTCAGACAGACTATAATTCACCCCTCCACTTT
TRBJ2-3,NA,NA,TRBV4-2,CASSQDRGAGADTQYF,TGTGCCAGCAGCCAAGATCGGGGGGCCGGCGCAGATACGCAGTATTTT
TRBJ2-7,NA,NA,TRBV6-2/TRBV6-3,CASSWSRSYEQYF,TGTGCCAGCAGTTGGTCGAGATCCTACGAGCAGTACTTC
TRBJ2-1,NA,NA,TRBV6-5,CASSPTRGRIGEQFF,TGTGCCAGCAGTCCCACCCGAGGGAGAATAGGGGAGCAGTTCTTC